These T cell receptor beta chains were read from a single sample in a study of T cell repertoires in cytomegalovirus infection. A single record per CDR3 protein comes from TCRdb applying MiXCR to the reads. The table records around 530,000 distinct CDR3 sequences, approximately 26% of them present only once. The specimen sequenced was PBMCs. The receptors shown here come from a human donor in good health (CMV status not recorded). Some clones in this sample may be carry-over from other donors' samples. CDR3s include the opening cysteine and the closing phenylalanine or tryptophan. D genes are given only for firm matches. Size is stated for part of the rows, as once, few or many counts, or as a class when the clone is expanded.

TRBV28	-	-	TRBJ2-7	TGTGCCAGCAGCTTTAGAGGGGTCGAGCAGTACTTC	CASSFRGVEQYF
TRBV27	TRBD2	-	TRBJ2-7	TGTGCCAGCAGTGCGACCGGGACTAGCGACTACGAGCAGTACTTC	CASSATGTSDYEQYF
TRBV7-9	-	-	TRBJ2-7	TGTGCCAGCAGCTTCGGAACGGTCGAGCAGTACTTC	CASSFGTVEQYF
TRBV5-4	TRBD2	-	TRBJ2-2	TGTGCCAGCAGCTTGTTAGCGGGAGTGAACACCGGGGAGCTGTTTTTT	CASSLLAGVNTGELFF
TRBV30	TRBD2	-	TRBJ2-1	TGTGCCGGACAAATTAGCGGGAGGAATGAGCAGTTCTTC	CAGQISGRNEQFF
TRBV20-1	TRBD2	-	TRBJ2-1	TGCAGTGCTGATTCATTGACTAGCGGGAGAAGGGATGAGCAGTTCTTC	CSADSLTSGRRDEQFF
TRBV15	-	-	TRBJ2-7	TGTGCCACCAGCAGAGATCAGGTTTCCTACGAGCAGTACTTC	CATSRDQVSYEQYF
TRBV7-2	-	many	TRBJ2-3	TGTGCCAGCAGCCCGACAGGAGATACGCAGTATTTT	CASSPTGDTQYF
TRBV25-1	TRBD1	-	TRBJ2-2	TGTGCCAGCGGAACAGGGGTCGGCGGGGAGCTGTTTTTT	CASGTGVGGELFF
TRBV2	-	few	TRBJ2-1	TGTGCCAGCAGTGCACGAGTTGACAATGAGCAGTTCTTC	CASSARVDNEQFF
TRBV12-5	-	-	TRBJ2-3	TGTGCTAGTGGTTTGTCGACACTAGCAGGAGTTCCAGATACGCAGTATTTT	CASGLSTLAGVPDTQYF
TRBV7-2	TRBD2	many	TRBJ2-1	TGTGCCAGCAGCGGGGGGACTAGCGGGAGATTCTACAATGAGCAGTTCTTC	CASSGGTSGRFYNEQFF
TRBV5-4	TRBD1	few	TRBJ2-2	TGTGCCAGCAGGGCGAACAGGGGTTCTAACACCGGGGAGCTGTTTTTT	CASRANRGSNTGELFF
TRBV28	-	-	TRBJ1-1	TGTGCCAGCAGTCCTAATCAGGGTATATACACTGAAGCTTTCTTT	CASSPNQGIYTEAFF
TRBV7-6	-	many	TRBJ2-1	TGTGCCAGCAGCTTAGGAGCGGGGGACAGCTCCTACAATGAGCAGTTCTTC	CASSLGAGDSSYNEQFF
TRBV12-3/TRBV12-4	TRBD2	few	TRBJ2-1	TGTGCCAGCAGTTTAGGGCTAGCGGGGAGTGTCAATGAGCAGTTCTTC	CASSLGLAGSVNEQFF
TRBV12-3/TRBV12-4	TRBD2	few	TRBJ2-5	TGTGCCAGCAGTGGACGGGGACTAGCGTACGAGACCCAGTACTTC	CASSGRGLAYETQYF